Shown below are 28 T cell receptor beta chains from a single sample sequenced in a study of blood T cell repertoires in COVID-19. Only in-frame clones appear in the TCRdb table, and some are missing; sequencing was by immunoSEQ multiplex PCR. The sample includes some 240,000 clones, 75% to 90% of them seen just once. The sequencing input was peripheral blood. These receptors were obtained from a woman aged 55 to 70 with active or convalescent COVID-19.

V gene TRBV19 combines with J gene TRBJ2-1, with 15 bases identical to TRBD2. CDR3 length: 18 residues. The junction had 5 bases not matched to a gene; V was cut back by 3 bases and J by 2 bases. Germline V CDR1 and CDR2: LNHDA, SQIVND (reference sequence). The CDR3 loop reads CASSIPGLAGGAYNEQFF. The CDR3 coding sequence is TGTGCCAGTAGTATCCCGGGACTAGCGGGGGGCGCCTACAATGAGCAGTTCTTC.

The rearrangement joins TRBV6-5 to TRBJ2-6, with D tentatively TRBD1 (5 bases). Trimming cost V 3 bases and J 2 bases, with 8 bases left between them. Germline loops: CDR1 MNHEY, CDR2 SVGAGI. This CDR3 is 15 amino acids long. The CDR3 bases are TGTGCCAGCAGTTATGCAGGGACTGGGGCCAACGTCCTGACTTTC. Translating it yields CASSYAGTGANVLTF.

CDR3 bases: TGTGCCAGCAGCTTACGGGGTTCGGATTCACCCCTCCACTTT. Protein product: CASSLRGSDSPLHF. The rearrangement links TRBV7-9 to TRBJ1-6; D is undetermined. The CDR3 is 14 amino acids. Germline V lookup: CDR1 SEHNR, CDR2 FQNEAQ (reference sequence). Between the trimmed V and J ends, which lost 2 bases and 8 bases, there was a span of 10 bases.

J is TRBJ1-2 and V is TRBV6-6, with D unresolved. The germline V and J ends were trimmed by 0 bases and 8 bases, with 7 bases remaining between them. This CDR3 has 12 residues. Germline V CDR1 and CDR2: MNHNY, SVGAGI (reference sequence). CDR3 sequence (DNA): TGTGCCAGCAGTTACTCAGCGGAAGGCTACACCTTC. This encodes CASSYSAEGYTF.

V is TRBV12-3 or TRBV12-4 and J is TRBJ1-1; no clear D. Trimming left V 5 bases short and J 5 bases short, with 9 bases between. This CDR3 spans 12 amino acids. The chain's CDR3 is CASSAGWTEAFF. CDR3 bases: TGTGCCAGCAGTGCCGGGTGGACTGAAGCTTTCTTT.

Notes on this clone: Other DNA sequences of this sample code for an identical CDR3. Written as DNA, the CDR3 is TGCGCCAGTACGGGACAGGGCCAAGAGACCCAGTACTTC. Amino acid sequence: CASTGQGQETQYF. The chain combines TRBV5-1 with TRBJ2-5, with 9 positions matching TRBD1. The CDR3 is 13 amino acids. Per the germline V gene, CDR1 is SGHRS and CDR2 is YFSETQ. With V trimmed by 8 bases and J by 1 base, 3 bases remained unmatched.

V gene TRBV6-5 combines with J gene TRBJ2-1, with D possibly TRBD2 on 6 matching bases. The CDR3 is 16 amino acids. Trimming took off 4 bases at V and 4 bases at J, with 17 bases between the two ends. The V gene's germline CDR1 is MNHEY and CDR2 SVGAGI. CDR3 region: CASSSPGVRGYNEQFF. The CDR3 DNA is TGTGCCAGCAGTTCGCCGGGAGTGCGGGGTTACAATGAGCAGTTCTTC.

J is TRBJ2-7 and V is TRBV4-1, with D unclear. This CDR3 comprises 14 residues. V was trimmed by 2 bases and J by 7 bases, leaving 15 bases between them. Germline lookup yields CDR1 MGHRA and CDR2 YSYEKL. The DNA for the CDR3 is TGCGCCAGCAGCCAAAATTCCGCCCTACGTGAGCAGTACTTC. It translates to CASSQNSALREQYF.

V and J are TRBV2 and TRBJ1-4; D is ambiguous. This CDR3 comprises 14 residues. Trimming cost V 6 bases and J 0 bases, with 8 bases left between them. The germline V gene has CDR1 SNHLY and CDR2 FYNNEI. The chain's CDR3 is CASRAVSTNEKLFF. CDR3 coding DNA: TGTGCCAGCAGGGCCGTGTCAACTAATGAAAAACTGTTTTTT.

This sequence joins TRBV4-3 and TRBJ2-5, with 8 bases identical to TRBD2. CDR1 and CDR2 from the germline V gene are LGHNA and YSLEER. The length of the CDR3 is 15 residues. V lost 1 base, J lost 1 base, and 2 bases stayed unmatched. The chain's CDR3 is CASSQGGLVQETQYF. The DNA for the CDR3 is TGCGCCAGCAGCCAAGGGGGACTAGTCCAAGAGACCCAGTACTTC.

The chain is built from TRBV7-2 and TRBJ2-1; 12 bases line up with TRBD2. Germline CDR1 SGHTA, CDR2 FQGNSA. Trimming took 5 bases from V and 6 from J; bases not matched to a gene: 5. The CDR3 runs 15 residues. The chain's CDR3 is CASSVWTSGVNEQFF. In DNA form, the CDR3 reads TGTGCCAGCAGCGTCTGGACTAGCGGGGTCAATGAGCAGTTCTTC.

This chain connects TRBV5-4 to TRBJ1-3; D might be TRBD1 (5 bases). Germline CDR1 SGHNT, CDR2 YYREEE (reference sequence). CDR3 length: 15 residues. V lost 4 bases to trimming and J lost 3 bases, with 14 bases between them. The CDR3 here is CASSRDGGGGNTIYF. The CDR3 region has the DNA TGTGCCAGCAGCCGCGACGGGGGAGGTGGAAACACCATATATTTT.

The chain combines TRBV19 with TRBJ2-7; the D gene is possibly TRBD1 (6 bases). Germline CDR1 and CDR2: LNHDA and SQIVND (reference sequence). This CDR3 is 14 amino acids long. The germline V and J ends were trimmed by 3 bases and 3 bases, with 12 bases remaining between them. CDR3 residues: CASSIGQGSYEQYF. The CDR3 DNA sequence: TGTGCCAGTAGTATCGGCCAGGGGAGCTACGAGCAGTACTTC.

The chain combines TRBV27 with TRBJ2-7, with D unclear. The CDR3 is made up of 11 amino acids. Germline assignment: CDR1 MNHEY and CDR2 SMNVEV (reference sequence). Between the trimmed V and J ends, which lost 8 bases and 0 bases, there was a span of 5 bases. CDR3 DNA: TGTGCCAGCTCCAGCTCCTACGAGCAGTACTTC. It translates to CASSSSYEQYF.

The gene calls are TRBV9 and TRBJ2-3; 9 bases fit TRBD1. V was pared by 3 bases and J by 0 bases, with 5 bases of the junction left unmatched. There are 16 residues in the CDR3. The germline CDR1 and CDR2 sequences are SGDLS and YYNGEE. DNA of the CDR3: TGTGCCAGCAGCGACCGGACAGGGGCGAGCACAGATACGCAGTATTTT. As protein: CASSDRTGASTDTQYF.

The V call is TRBV6-2 or TRBV6-3, the J call TRBJ1-5; 10 bases map to TRBD1. Germline trimming cut 3 bases from V and 6 bases from J; bases unmatched to any gene: 11. The CDR3 runs 17 residues. Germline V gene lookup returns CDR1 MNHEY and CDR2 SVGEGT. In nucleotides, the CDR3 is TGTGCCAGCAGTTATTCGCTCGGGACAGGGGCGGGTCAGCCCCAGCATTTT. Its protein product is CASSYSLGTGAGQPQHF.

The chain carries TRBV7-2 and TRBJ2-1; TRBD1 is a possible D gene (5 bases). Germline V CDR1 and CDR2: SGHTA, FQGNSA. The V end lost 1 base, the J end lost 11 bases, and 18 bases lay between the germline ends. The CDR3 covers 15 residues. As DNA, the CDR3 is TGTGCCAGCAGCTTAGTAGTAGGGGCAGGGTCGCAGCAGTTCTTC. Its protein is CASSLVVGAGSQQFF.

This clone has only one observation. The gene calls are TRBV7-8 and TRBJ1-1; D not certain. Germline CDR1 and CDR2: SGHVS and FQNEAQ. V lost 3 bases, J lost 4 bases, and 12 bases lay in between. The CDR3 covers 14 residues. The CDR3 nucleotides read TGTGCCAGCAGCTTTTCAAACACGGGCACTGAAGCTTTCTTT. This translates into CASSFSNTGTEAFF.

The rearrangement links TRBV3-1 (or the pseudogene TRBV3-2) to TRBJ2-1; 10 bases match TRBD2. Trimming at V came to 0 bases and at J to 3 bases, leaving 11 bases not matched to a gene. Germline V gives CDR1 LGHDT, CDR2 YNNKEL (reference sequence). This CDR3 is built from 19 residues. The CDR3 region has the DNA TGTGCCAGCAGCCAAGAATCCCTCCGGATAGCGGGGGGCTACAATGAGCAGTTCTTC. It is translated as CASSQESLRIAGGYNEQFF.

This sequence joins TRBV7-2 and TRBJ1-3; D is unclear. This CDR3 has 15 residues. V was pared by 3 bases and J by 2 bases, with 11 bases between. Germline V gives CDR1 SGHTA, CDR2 FQGNSA. The CDR3 sequence: CASSLEGGPGNTIYF. DNA for the CDR3: TGTGCCAGCAGCTTGGAGGGTGGACCTGGAAACACCATATATTTT. The full variable domain, its missing parts supplied by reference TRBV7-2 and TRBJ1-3, is GAGVSQSPSNKVTEKGKDVELRCDPISGHTALYWYRQSLGQGLEFLIYFQGNSAPDKSGLPSDRFSAERTGGSVSTLTIQRTQQEDSAVYLCASSLEGGPGNTIYFGEGSWLTVV.

This clone appeared many times. In DNA form, the CDR3 reads TGTGCCAGCAGCTTAACGACGGAGTACTATGGCTACACCTTC. It yields the protein CASSLTTEYYGYTF. This rearrangement joins TRBV7-2 to TRBJ1-2; no clear D gene. V lost 2 bases and J lost 3, with 10 bases in between. Germline-derived CDR1 and CDR2 are SGHTA and FQGNSA. This CDR3 spans 14 amino acids.

This clone was seen just once. In the same sample, other DNA sequences code for this CDR3. This rearrangement joins TRBV2 to TRBJ2-7, with D maybe TRBD2 (6 bases). Germline lookup yields CDR1 SNHLY and CDR2 FYNNEI. V was clipped by 6 bases and J by 3 bases, with 12 bases between them. This CDR3 has 13 residues. The CDR3 region has the DNA TGTGCCAGCAGCCCCCAGGGACTCTACGAGCAGTACTTC. The encoded protein is CASSPQGLYEQYF.

This clone was detected once. The genes are TRBV7-2 and TRBJ1-6; TRBD1 is a possible D gene (6 bases). Germline values: CDR1 SGHTA, CDR2 FQGNSA. Trimming removed 5 bases from V and 8 bases from J, with 19 bases in between. The CDR3 sequence is 16 residues long. CDR3 nucleotides: TGTGCCAGCAGCCCGAGGGGGAGGGTTTTCTATTCACCCCTCCACTTT. This sequence encodes CASSPRGRVFYSPLHF.

About this clone: Within the sample, other DNA sequences also encode this same CDR3. This chain uses TRBV19 with TRBJ1-4; tentatively, D is TRBD1 (5 bases). Germline V gives CDR1 LNHDA, CDR2 SQIVND (reference sequence). The CDR3 is 15 amino acids. V was cut by 3 bases and J by 0 bases, with 8 bases left in between. DNA of the CDR3: TGTGCCAGTAGTATTGCGGGGGCAACTAATGAAAAACTGTTTTTT. As protein: CASSIAGATNEKLFF. Drawing the rest from reference TRBV19 and TRBJ1-4, the complete variable domain is DGGITQSPKYLFRKEGQNVTLSCEQNLNHDAMYWYRQDPGQGLRLIYYSQIVNDFQKGDIAEGYSVSREKKESFPLTVTSAQKNPTAFYLCASSIAGATNEKLFFGSGTQLSVL.

This clone was detected only a few times. The chain couples TRBV5-1 to TRBJ1-2; D is unclear. Germline V gives CDR1 SGHRS, CDR2 YFSETQ. The V gene lost 3 bases and the J gene lost 5 bases, with 5 bases spanning the gap. This CDR3 region has 11 residues. The CDR3 region has the DNA TGCGCCAGCAGCTCAGGTTATGGCTACACCTTC. Encoded protein: CASSSGYGYTF. The complete variable domain, with remaining parts taken from reference TRBV5-1 and TRBJ1-2, reads KAGVTQTPRYLIKTRGQQVTLSCSPISGHRSVSWYQQTPGQGLQFLFEYFSETQRNKGNFPGRFSGRQFSNSRSEMNVSTLELGDSALYLCASSSGYGYTFGSGTRLTVV.

The CDR3 DNA reads TGTGCCAGCAGCCAAAGCCACTACAACTACGAGCAGTACTTC. It is translated as CASSQSHYNYEQYF. The gene calls are TRBV14 and TRBJ2-7; no firm D call. Trimming shortened V by 2 bases and J by 3 bases, and 11 bases separated the two germline ends. The germline V gene has CDR1 SGHDN and CDR2 FVKESK. The CDR3 loop spans 14 amino acids.

The chain joins TRBV7-3 to TRBJ2-3; 9 bases are shared with TRBD2. Per the germline V gene, CDR1 is SGHTA and CDR2 is FQGTGA. J lost 1 base, V lost 1 base, and 3 bases had no gene match. There are 16 residues in the CDR3. CDR3 nucleotides: TGTGCCAGCAGCTTAATGCCTAGCGGGGGCACAGATACGCAGTATTTT. Residues: CASSLMPSGGTDTQYF.

This chain uses TRBV5-1 with TRBJ1-2; D possibly corresponds to TRBD1 (5 bases). CDR3 length equals 15 residues. Trimming stripped 4 bases from V and 5 bases from J, with 18 bases between. CDR1 is SGHRS, CDR2 YFSETQ, per germline. CDR3 DNA sequence: TGCGCCAGCAGCAAGACCGACGGGGGGGTTTATGGCTACACCTTC. It translates to CASSKTDGGVYGYTF.